Listed below are T cell receptor beta chains from one sample, sequenced in a study of post-analysis software for immune sequencing data. TCRdb itself ran the PCR reads through MiXCR, one entry per CDR3 protein. The table shows 450,000 or so distinct CDR3 sequences, with around 40% occurring only once. Source material: blood. The origin of the receptors is a girl aged 5-17 years with multiple sclerosis. CDR3s include the opening cysteine and the closing phenylalanine or tryptophan. D genes are given only for firm matches. A row's size may be missing; if present it is once, few, many or a size class.

many,TRBJ2-7,-,TRBV28,TGTGCCAGCAGTTTTGAAGGCTACGAGCAGTACTTC,CASSFEGYEQYF
once,TRBJ2-1,TRBD2,TRBV13,TGTGCCAGCAGCTTAGGAGTAGCGGGAGATGAGCAGTTCTTC,CASSLGVAGDEQFF
few,TRBJ1-2,TRBD1,TRBV29-1,TGCAGCTCGTTCGAGGGGGCAAATGGCTACACCTTC,CSSFEGANGYTF
once,TRBJ2-1,-,TRBV21-1,TGTGCCAGCAGCAAATGGGACGGGAGGGATTCCTACAATAAGCAGTTCTTC,CASSKWDGRDSYNKQFF
-,TRBJ1-6,TRBD1,TRBV5-1,TGCGCCAGCAGCTGGGACAGGGCTTCACCCCTCCACTTT,CASSWDRASPLHF
-,TRBJ2-3,TRBD1,TRBV2,TGTGCCAGCAGAATGGACAGGGCCTCGGGGGATACGCAGTATTTT,CASRMDRASGDTQYF
-,TRBJ2-2,-,TRBV24-1,TGTGCCACCAGTGATTTCGGGGAGCTGTTTTTT,CATSDFGELFF
-,TRBJ2-1,-,TRBV7-9,TGTGCCAGCAGCCCGCTCGGGATGAAGTTTCAGCAGTTCTTC,CASSPLGMKFQQFF
-,TRBJ2-1,TRBD2,TRBV7-2,TGTGCCAGCAGCTTCGGTAGCCTAGCGGGAGAAGGATCCTACAATGAGCAGTTCTTC,CASSFGSLAGEGSYNEQFF
-,TRBJ2-1,-,TRBV9,TGTGCCAGCAGCGAGGGACCTCCTTACAATGAGCAGTTCTTC,CASSEGPPYNEQFF
-,TRBJ2-7,TRBD2,TRBV20-1,TGCAGTGCTACCAGACTAGCGGGAGTCGAGCAGTACTTC,CSATRLAGVEQYF
-,TRBJ2-1,-,TRBV7-9,TGTGCCAGCAGCTTCGACATATTCTCCTACAATGAGCAGTTCTTC,CASSFDIFSYNEQFF
-,TRBJ2-4,TRBD2,TRBV9,TGTGCCGGCAGCGGACTAGCGGAAGCCAAAAACATTCAGTACTTC,CAGSGLAEAKNIQYF
few,TRBJ2-1,TRBD2,TRBV15,TGTGCCACCAGCACTCCGACTAGCGGGAGGGCTTCCGAGCAGTTCTTC,CATSTPTSGRASEQFF
once,TRBJ1-2,-,TRBV4-1,TGCGCCAGCTGCAGTTGGCAGGGAAGTGGCTACACCTTC,CASCSWQGSGYTF
-,TRBJ1-2,-,TRBV3-1,TGTGCCAGCAGCCAAGATCTCTCCGCCCTTGGCTACACCTTC,CASSQDLSALGYTF
-,TRBJ2-7,-,TRBV6-5,TGTGCCAGCAGTTACTCGATTCAGGGAACCTACGAGCAGTACTTC,CASSYSIQGTYEQYF
many,TRBJ2-1,TRBD2,TRBV29-1,TGCAGCGTTGAGGACCTTAGGGAGGGGTTCTTTCCGAATGAGCAGTTCTTC,CSVEDLREGFFPNEQFF
few,TRBJ2-3,TRBD2,TRBV20-1,TGCAGTGCTAGAGATCCCCTAGCGGGACTCCGTAACACAGATACGCAGTATTTT,CSARDPLAGLRNTDTQYF
-,TRBJ2-2,TRBD2,TRBV9,TGTGCCAGCAGCGACGCCCTTAGCGGGAGTCTTACCGGGGAGCTGTTTTTT,CASSDALSGSLTGELFF
once,TRBJ2-7,-,TRBV9,TGTGCCAGCAGCGACGGGAACAGTAACAATGAGCAGTACTTC,CASSDGNSNNEQYF
few,TRBJ2-7,-,TRBV7-9,TGTGCCAGCAGCCAATCTATGTTCGAGCAGTACTTC,CASSQSMFEQYF